This is a list of T cell receptor beta chains from one sample in a study of cytomegalovirus exposure and HLA in healthy donors. Method: immunoSEQ multiplex PCR; TCRdb's copy keeps in-frame clones and lacks some. This table has about 160,000 clones, over 80% appearing once. Source material: PBMCs. Every receptor here comes from a male donor in good health and CMV-seropositive. The CDR3 runs from the conserved cysteine through the conserved F or W. A D gene is named only where the DNA matches it firmly. For some rows the clone size is stated as once, few or many, or as a class when expanded; others skip it.

size	V	J	D	DNA	CDR3
-	TRBV29-1	TRBJ2-2	TRBD2	TGCAGCGTTGGGCTAGCGGGATTGTCTGGGGAGCTGTTTTTT	CSVGLAGLSGELFF
-	TRBV5-1	TRBJ2-3	-	TGCGCCAGCAGCCTCCTACCGTCGACAGATACGCAGTATTTT	CASSLLPSTDTQYF
-	TRBV4-1	TRBJ2-2	-	TGCGCCAGCAGCCAAGATATAAACACCGGGGAGCTGTTTTTT	CASSQDINTGELFF
-	TRBV11-3	TRBJ2-3	-	TGTGCCAGCAGCTTAAGGGGTAGAACAGATACGCAGTATTTT	CASSLRGRTDTQYF
few	TRBV6-5	TRBJ2-2	TRBD2	TGTGCCAGCGGGCGGGGGGGGGAGCTGTTTTTT	CASGRGGELFF
-	TRBV7-2	TRBJ1-2	-	TGTGCCAGCAGCTTTTCCGGGGGATCATATGGCTACACCTTC	CASSFSGGSYGYTF
-	TRBV6-1	TRBJ2-3	-	TGTGCCAGCAGTGACTCGGGAGCCACAGATACGCAGTATTTT	CASSDSGATDTQYF
-	TRBV5-1	TRBJ2-3	-	TGCGCCAGCAGCTTAGTTCTAGCCGAAAGTAATACGCAGTATTTT	CASSLVLAESNTQYF
-	TRBV30	TRBJ2-1	TRBD2	TGTGCCTGGAGTAAACCGGGACTAGCGGAGGGCTACAATGAGCAGTTCTTC	CAWSKPGLAEGYNEQFF
-	TRBV9	TRBJ2-3	-	TGTGCCAGCAGCGAGGGACTAGATACGCAGTATTTT	CASSEGLDTQYF
-	TRBV19	TRBJ1-5	-	TGTGCCAGTAGTATAACCCGGTGGAGTGGCAATCAGCCCCAGCATTTT	CASSITRWSGNQPQHF